These 15 T cell receptor beta chains were all obtained from the same sample, sequenced in a study of cytomegalovirus exposure and HLA in healthy donors. The protocol was immunoSEQ multiplex PCR, while the TCRdb copy is restricted to in-frame clones and leaves out a portion. The sample includes roughly 170,000 clones, 84% seen only once; the top ten take 2.5% to 3%. The sample taken for sequencing was PBMCs. These receptors were obtained from a woman between 18 and 30 years old in good health and CMV-seropositive.

This chain joins TRBV15 and TRBJ1-1; maybe TRBD1 (5 bases). This CDR3 region has 15 residues. Trimming took off 0 bases at V and 0 bases at J, with 8 bases between the two ends. Germline CDR1 LNHNV, CDR2 YYDKDF (reference sequence). As DNA, the CDR3 is TGTGCCACCAGCAGAGACAGGGCGATGAACACTGAAGCTTTCTTT. Translating it yields CATSRDRAMNTEAFF.

The chain recombines TRBV18 with TRBJ2-1; 10 bases fit TRBD2. The CDR3 has 16 residues. From germline, CDR1 is KGHSH and CDR2 LQKENI. The V segment lost 3 bases and the J segment 6 bases; nucleotides outside the gene matches: 8. The CDR3 coding sequence is TGTGCCAGCTCACCGCCTAGCGGGGGTCTGGGCAATGAGCAGTTCTTC. The encoded protein is CASSPPSGGLGNEQFF.

This sequence joins TRBV19 and TRBJ1-5; no definite D call. V shed 5 bases and J shed 0 bases, with 5 bases lying between them. In germline, CDR1 is LNHDA, CDR2 SQIVND (reference sequence). The CDR3 consists of 13 residues. CDR3 region: CASSSDSNQPQHF. CDR3 bases: TGTGCCAGTAGTTCAGATAGCAATCAGCCCCAGCATTTT.

V usage is TRBV15 and J usage is TRBJ2-5, with 7 bases identical to TRBD2. J gave up 0 bases and V 3 bases, and 4 bases lay outside the gene matches. From germline, CDR1 is LNHNV and CDR2 YYDKDF (reference sequence). This CDR3 region has 15 residues. The CDR3: CATSRGGEYQETQYF. The DNA for the CDR3 is TGTGCCACCAGCAGGGGGGGGGAGTACCAAGAGACCCAGTACTTC.

The chain couples TRBV6-5 to TRBJ2-1; D may be TRBD1 (5 bases). The V gene's germline CDR1 is MNHEY and CDR2 SVGAGI. Trimming left V 5 bases short and J 6 bases short, with 14 bases between. The CDR3 extends over 14 amino acids. The CDR3 nucleotides read TGTGCCAGCAGTACCCCTAGGGGATCCAATGAGCAGTTCTTC. It is translated as CASSTPRGSNEQFF.

This clone was seen only a few times. The chain uses TRBV4-3 and TRBJ2-2; TRBD1 matches 8 bases. The CDR3 contains 16 residues. From germline, CDR1 is LGHNA and CDR2 YSLEER. V was pared by 5 bases and J by 6 bases, with 11 bases of the junction left unmatched. The CDR3 region is CASSSQTGVGAGELFF. DNA of the CDR3: TGCGCCAGCAGCTCTCAGACAGGGGTAGGGGCCGGGGAGCTGTTTTTT.

The genes are TRBV5-4 and TRBJ2-6; TRBD2 might be the D (6 bases). Germline V gene lookup returns CDR1 SGHNT and CDR2 YYREEE (reference sequence). Trimming stripped 2 bases from V and 1 base from J, with 7 bases between. The CDR3 has 15 amino acids. CDR3 DNA sequence: TGTGCCAGCAGCTTCCGGGGGTCTGGGGCCAACGTCCTGACTTTC. Translated: CASSFRGSGANVLTF.

V and J are TRBV6-5 and TRBJ1-2, with D possibly matching TRBD1 (6 bases). Germline-derived CDR1 and CDR2 are MNHEY and SVGAGI. With 5 bases removed from V and 3 bases from J, the gap between germline ends came to 13 bases. CDR3 length: 14 amino acids. The CDR3 protein is CASSNGQSYYGYTF. The CDR3 nucleotides are TGTGCCAGCAGTAATGGACAGTCTTACTATGGCTACACCTTC.

CDR3 sequence: CASSPGREADTQYF. The CDR3 nucleotides read TGTGCCAGCAGCCCAGGCCGGGAGGCAGATACGCAGTATTTT. The rearrangement joins TRBV11-3 to TRBJ2-3; 7 bases map to TRBD2. The CDR3 spans 14 residues. J lost 4 bases, V lost 5 bases, and 6 bases had no gene match. CDR1 and CDR2 (germline): SGHNT, YENEEA.

This clone was counted only a few times. The chain carries TRBV7-2 and TRBJ2-2, with 12 bases that match TRBD2. From germline, CDR1 is SGHTA and CDR2 FQGNSA. The V gene end was trimmed by 1 base and the J gene end by 4 bases; junction bases not matched to a gene: 10. There are 19 residues in the CDR3. The DNA of the CDR3 is TGTGCCAGCAGCTTAGTAGCGCCAGGACTAGCGGGGACCACCGGGGAGCTGTTTTTT. Encoded protein: CASSLVAPGLAGTTGELFF.

This rearrangement joins TRBV6-1 to TRBJ2-1, with no clear D. This CDR3 comprises 13 residues. V was clipped by 4 bases and J by 8 bases, with 12 bases between them. Germline values: CDR1 MNHNS, CDR2 SASEGT. The CDR3 sequence is CASSVSRSHEQFF. The DNA for the CDR3 is TGTGCCAGCAGTGTAAGTCGGTCCCATGAGCAGTTCTTC.

This clone was recorded many times. CDR3 coding DNA: TGTGCCAGCAGCTTATTCGGGAATCAGGTGAAGGGCACCGGGGAGCTGTTTTTT. Protein: CASSLFGNQVKGTGELFF. The chain has TRBV7-9 and TRBJ2-2; TRBD2 might be the D (5 bases). This CDR3 has 18 residues. V lost 2 bases to trimming and J lost 4 bases, with 20 bases between them. Germline loops: CDR1 SEHNR, CDR2 FQNEAQ (reference sequence). Using reference TRBV7-9 and TRBJ2-2 for the parts outside the CDR3, the full variable domain is DTGVSQNPRHKITKRGQNVTFRCDPISEHNRLYWYRQTLGQGPEFLTYFQNEAQLEKSRLLSDRFSAERPKGSFSTLEIQRTEQGDSAMYLCASSLFGNQVKGTGELFFGEGSRLTVL.

The J gene is TRBJ2-7, the V gene TRBV25-1; possible D gene TRBD1, 5 bases. V was shortened by 7 bases and J by 2 bases, with 9 bases between the two germline ends. Germline V lookup: CDR1 MGHDK, CDR2 SYGVNS. This CDR3 has 12 residues. CDR3 DNA: TGTGCCAGCATGGGCAGGGCCTACGAGCAGTACTTC. This sequence encodes CASMGRAYEQYF.

The chain couples TRBV5-1 to TRBJ2-1; 10 nucleotides agree with TRBD2. The CDR3 is 15 amino acids. J was trimmed by 8 bases and V by 2 bases; bases with no gene match: 7. Looked up from germline, CDR1 is SGHRS and CDR2 is YFSETQ. In DNA, the CDR3 is TGCGCCAGCAGCTTAGCGGGGGGGCTTTTTTATGAGCAGTTCTTC. Translating it yields CASSLAGGLFYEQFF.

The CDR3 protein is CASSDGLAGFLSYNEQFF. CDR3 bases: TGTGCCAGCAGTGACGGACTAGCGGGATTTCTCTCCTACAATGAGCAGTTCTTC. The rearrangement links TRBV2 to TRBJ2-1; 12 bases align to TRBD2. Germline CDR1 is SNHLY and CDR2 is FYNNEI. The CDR3 length is 18 residues. V shed 3 bases and J 0 bases; nucleotides not matched to a gene: 6.